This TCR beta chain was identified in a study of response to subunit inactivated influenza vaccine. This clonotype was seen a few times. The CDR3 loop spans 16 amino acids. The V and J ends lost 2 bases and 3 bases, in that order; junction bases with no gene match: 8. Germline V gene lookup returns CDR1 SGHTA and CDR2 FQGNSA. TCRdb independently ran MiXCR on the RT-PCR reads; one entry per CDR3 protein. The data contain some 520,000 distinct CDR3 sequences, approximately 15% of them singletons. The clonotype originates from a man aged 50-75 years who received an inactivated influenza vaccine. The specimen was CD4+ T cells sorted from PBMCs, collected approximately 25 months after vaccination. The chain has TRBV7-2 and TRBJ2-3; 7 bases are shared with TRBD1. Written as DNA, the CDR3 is TGTGCCAGCAGCTTAAGGCTTGGGACAGAGACAGATACGCAGTATTTT. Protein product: CASSLRLGTETDTQYF.